The 21 T cell receptor beta chains given below trace back to one sample, sequenced in a study of CD8+ T cells in alopecia areata. cDNA reverse transcribed from extracted RNA served as the sequencing template. Assay: immunoSEQ multiplex PCR; the TCRdb copy retains only in-frame clones and omits some. Counted here are roughly 140,000 clones, approximately 56% occurring once; the ten biggest clones make up 35% to 40%. Sample: CD8+ T cells sorted from blood. These receptors were collected from a human donor in good health.

The rearrangement uses TRBV6-6 and TRBJ2-7; 10 bases fit TRBD1. The CDR3 sequence is 16 residues long. Per germline, CDR1 MNHNY and CDR2 SVGAGI (reference sequence). V lost 7 bases, J lost 5 bases, and 14 bases stayed unmatched. CDR3 in amino acids: CASTQSPGQGSHEQYF. The CDR3 DNA follows: TGTGCCAGCACCCAGTCACCGGGACAGGGGTCCCACGAGCAGTACTTC.

The chain uses TRBV7-9 and TRBJ2-5, with D possibly being TRBD1 or TRBD2 (5 bases each). CDR1 is SEHNR and CDR2 is FQNEAQ in the germline V gene (reference sequence). The CDR3 extends over 15 amino acids. Trimming took off 6 bases at V and 3 bases at J, with 17 bases between the two ends. CDR3 sequence reads: CASRAGAPAKETQYF. The CDR3 nucleotides are TGTGCCAGCAGGGCCGGGGCTCCCGCTAAAGAGACCCAGTACTTC.

A few counts support this clone. The chain has TRBV6-1 and TRBJ2-2; D unclear. Trimming took 3 bases from V and 5 from J, leaving 7 bases between them. This CDR3 spans 13 amino acids. The germline gives CDR1 MNHNS, CDR2 SASEGT. In DNA form, the CDR3 reads TGTGCCAGCAGTGACTCGGAGACCGGGGAGCTGTTTTTT. Amino acid sequence: CASSDSETGELFF.

CDR3 residues: CASSQVTGSDEAFF. CDR3 bases: TGCGCCAGCAGCCAAGTAACGGGGTCGGACGAAGCTTTCTTT. The chain has TRBV4-1 and TRBJ1-1; no clear D. This CDR3 has 14 residues. Trimming pared 1 base from V and 8 bases from J, leaving 14 bases between. The germline V gene has CDR1 MGHRA and CDR2 YSYEKL.

A few counts support this clone. The chain couples TRBV4-1 to TRBJ1-1; D is possibly TRBD1 (5 bases). The CDR3 length is 14 residues. Germline CDR1 and CDR2: MGHRA and YSYEKL. With 2 bases removed from V and 1 base from J, the gap between germline ends came to 8 bases. The chain's CDR3 is CASSQRGTNTEAFF. The CDR3, as DNA: TGCGCCAGCAGCCAACGAGGGACGAACACTGAAGCTTTCTTT.

The chain combines TRBV2 with TRBJ2-7; D ambiguous. V lost 4 bases, J lost 6 bases, and 4 bases lay in between. CDR1 and CDR2 from the germline V gene are SNHLY and FYNNEI. The CDR3 runs to 10 residues. CDR3 region: CASSVPEQYF. The CDR3 DNA reads TGTGCCAGCAGTGTACCCGAGCAGTACTTC.

The chain carries TRBV29-1 and TRBJ2-6, with 8 bases lining up with TRBD1. CDR1 and CDR2 from the germline V gene are SQVTM and ANQGSEA. The CDR3 is 15 amino acids. Unmatched junction bases numbered 6, after V lost 6 bases and J lost 2 bases. CDR3 coding DNA: TGCAGCGTCAAGCTCAGGGGGCCTGGGGCCAACGTCCTGACTTTC. Translating gives CSVKLRGPGANVLTF.

The V gene is TRBV29-1, the J gene TRBJ1-1; possibly TRBD1 for D (6 bases). Deletions cut 7 bases from V and 4 bases from J, with 16 bases between. Germline values: CDR1 SQVTM, CDR2 ANQGSEA. The CDR3 is 13 residues long. In DNA form, the CDR3 reads TGCAGCGGGAGGGGGGGCCCTGGCACTGAAGCTTTCTTT. It encodes CSGRGGPGTEAFF.

This clone was detected only a few times. The rearrangement joins TRBV4-1 to TRBJ2-1, with D possibly matching TRBD2 (5 bases). Trimming shortened V by 0 bases and J by 8 bases, and 11 bases separated the two germline ends. The CDR3 is 14 residues long. Germline V CDR1 and CDR2: MGHRA, YSYEKL. The CDR3 here is CASSQEAAVHEQFF. The CDR3 DNA is TGCGCCAGCAGCCAAGAAGCGGCGGTCCATGAGCAGTTCTTC.

The V gene is TRBV5-5, the J gene TRBJ2-1, with D tentatively TRBD1 (6 bases). The CDR3 contains 13 residues. Trimming cost V 7 bases and J 5 bases, with 13 bases left between them. Germline assignment: CDR1 SGHKS and CDR2 YYEKEE (reference sequence). The CDR3 DNA is TGTGCCAGCCTCCCACAGGGAAACAATGAGCAGTTCTTC. Encoded protein: CASLPQGNNEQFF.

The chain recombines TRBV2 with TRBJ2-7; 8 nucleotides agree with TRBD1. Germline loops: CDR1 SNHLY, CDR2 FYNNEI. The V segment lost 6 bases and the J segment 2 bases; nucleotides outside the gene matches: 9. The CDR3 loop spans 15 amino acids. CDR3 sequence: CASSSGTGPTYEQYF. CDR3 DNA: TGTGCCAGCAGCTCCGGGACAGGTCCTACCTACGAGCAGTACTTC.

This clone was recorded a few times. The rearrangement joins TRBV27 to TRBJ1-2; no clear D gene. Trimming left V 4 bases short and J 4 bases short, with 19 bases between. Germline CDR1 is MNHEY and CDR2 is SMNVEV (reference sequence). The CDR3 is made up of 16 amino acids. Written as DNA, the CDR3 is TGTGCCAGCAGTTACCTGACGTCAGGCCTCGGCTATGGCTACACCTTC. Its translation is CASSYLTSGLGYGYTF.

The chain carries TRBV4-1 and TRBJ1-5; D is perhaps TRBD1 (5 bases). There are 14 residues in the CDR3. Germline V gene sequence: CDR1 MGHRA, CDR2 YSYEKL. Trimming pared 0 bases from V and 6 bases from J, leaving 9 bases between. The CDR3 protein is CASSQDRGVQPQHF. DNA of the CDR3: TGCGCCAGCAGCCAAGATCGGGGGGTTCAGCCCCAGCATTTT.

V gene TRBV20-1 combines with J gene TRBJ2-7; D is possibly TRBD1 or TRBD2 (5 bases each). Trimming took off 1 base at V and 8 bases at J, with 9 bases between the two ends. The CDR3 runs 11 residues. Per germline, CDR1 DFQATT and CDR2 SNEGSKA (reference sequence). CDR3 DNA sequence: TGCAGTGCTAGAGGGTTGGGACAGCAGTACTTC. It translates to CSARGLGQQYF.

In this sample, this clone turned up once. The V call is TRBV10-2, the J call TRBJ1-2; the D gene is possibly TRBD1 (5 bases). The CDR3 spans 14 residues. Germline V gene data show CDR1 as WSHSY and CDR2 as SAAADI. Trimming removed 4 bases at V and 0 bases at J, with 9 bases between. The CDR3, as DNA: TGCGCCAGCAGTGGCGGGGCAGCTAACTATGGCTACACCTTC. Its protein is CASSGGAANYGYTF.

Only a few counts were recorded for this clone. V gene TRBV7-9 combines with J gene TRBJ1-1; D not certain. The V gene's germline CDR1 is SEHNR and CDR2 FQNEAQ (reference sequence). V dropped 5 bases and J dropped 3 bases, with 7 bases sitting between them. This CDR3 comprises 12 residues. CDR3 nucleotide sequence: TGTGCCAGCAGCCCTGTGGACACTGAAGCTTTCTTT. As protein: CASSPVDTEAFF.

The chain combines TRBV4-1 with TRBJ2-7; possibly TRBD1 for D (6 bases). Germline loops: CDR1 MGHRA, CDR2 YSYEKL. The ends were cut back, 1 base at V and 3 bases at J, with 16 bases in the middle. This CDR3 contains 16 residues. The DNA for the CDR3 is TGCGCCAGCAGCCAAGTCGTAACAGGGAAGATCTACGAGCAGTACTTC. Amino acids: CASSQVVTGKIYEQYF.

The V gene is TRBV7-9, the J gene TRBJ2-5; 10 bases fit TRBD1. CDR1 is SEHNR, CDR2 FQNEAQ, per germline (reference sequence). This CDR3 has 14 residues. Trimming at V came to 5 bases and at J to 5 bases, leaving 5 bases not matched to a gene. The CDR3 DNA follows: TGTGCCAGCAGCCGAGACAGGGGGCTGGAGACCCAGTACTTC. It specifies CASSRDRGLETQYF.

This clone was recorded only once. The chain has TRBV6-5 and TRBJ1-2; 8 nucleotides line up with TRBD1. The V segment lost 4 bases and the J segment 4 bases; nucleotides outside the gene matches: 5. This CDR3 is built from 14 residues. CDR1 MNHEY and CDR2 SVGAGI come from the germline V gene. The CDR3 spells CASSFDTGGYGYTF. The CDR3 DNA reads as TGTGCCAGCAGTTTCGACACAGGGGGCTATGGCTACACCTTC.

The chain combines TRBV7-6 with TRBJ2-3; D is possibly TRBD1 (6 bases). The CDR3 length is 17 residues. The ends were cut back, 0 bases at V and 0 bases at J, with 13 bases in the middle. Germline V gene lookup returns CDR1 SGHVS and CDR2 FNYEAQ. As DNA, the CDR3 is TGTGCCAGCAGCTTAGCGACATGGACAGCTAGCACAGATACGCAGTATTTT. Its protein is CASSLATWTASTDTQYF.

The chain uses TRBV27 and TRBJ1-3; D is ambiguous. With 2 bases removed from V and 4 bases from J, the gap between germline ends came to 9 bases. Germline CDR1 reads MNHEY; CDR2 reads SMNVEV (reference sequence). This CDR3 comprises 14 residues. CDR3 DNA: TGTGCCAGCAGTTTACGCCACCCGGGAAACACCATATATTTT. Amino acids: CASSLRHPGNTIYF.